Below, one T cell receptor (beta chain) is given with its context. These data are taken from a study of cytomegalovirus exposure and HLA in healthy donors. Whole-study context: In a later analysis, it was reported that the 90 to 150 validation repertoires had been produced on the same platform as the 600 to 850 repertoires belonging to the first cohort.

Sequencing used immunoSEQ multiplex PCR; TCRdb keeps in-frame clones, though not all of them. The table records approximately 240,000 clones, 80% to 95% of them present only once. Trimming left V 9 bases short and J 3 bases short, with 17 bases between. This CDR3 region has 14 residues. Germline-derived CDR1 and CDR2 are ENHRY and SYGVKD. The chain couples TRBV10-3 to TRBJ1-1; D unclear. The origin of this receptor is a young woman in good health and CMV-seronegative. The sequenced sample was PBMCs. The CDR3 here is CAIQVLSRDTEAFF. The CDR3, as DNA: TGTGCCATACAAGTGTTGTCCCGGGACACTGAAGCTTTCTTT.